This TCR beta chain appears in the sequencing data of a study of human T cells and chemical hapten exposure. Study-level information: Small differences in pooled library volume mainly drove the variation in TCR yields per sample.

Total RNA was isolated from whole blood that had not been fractionated. The study used a library that attached unique molecular identifiers to individual cDNA molecules. Authors' processing steps: A per-sample median of roughly 91,000 TCRs was observed, with a range of roughly 20,000 to 690,600. From the reads, TCRdb called clonotypes with MiXCR, one entry per CDR3 protein. TCRdb's processing, not the study's, gives the V and J calls here. The data hold 100,000 to 150,000 distinct CDR3 sequences, with less than 10% observed a single time. Overall study results and limits: TCRs at high frequency, those above 1 in 1000, did not change with DPC sensitization.

This clonotype was found a few times. The antigen is not known. This CDR3 contains 13 residues. Trimming stripped 0 bases from V and 2 bases from J, with 2 bases between. Germline V CDR1 and CDR2: SQVTM, ANQGSEA. The receptor was derived from a human donor in good health. Some clones in this sample may be carry-over from other donors' samples. The chain carries TRBV29-1 and TRBJ2-6; no reliable D call. Sequencing used whole blood. The CDR3 DNA follows: TGCAGCGTTGAAGAGGCTGGGGCCAACGTCCTGACTTTC. Residues: CSVEEAGANVLTF.